The 10 T cell receptor beta chains below all came from one sample that was sequenced in a study of regulatory T cells in long-lasting Graves disease. iRepertoire HTBI primers and Arm-PCR of CDR3 regions built TCR beta libraries. TCRdb re-called the multiplex PCR reads through MiXCR, storing one row per CDR3 protein. The table includes approximately 470,000 distinct CDR3 sequences, roughly 15% detected once. Time point given: newly diagnosed GD, antithyroid drugs for less than 3 months. PBMC RNA served as the TCR library source. These sequences were also reported in another study, on T cells in Graves' hyperthyroidism and ophthalmopathy.

This material consisted of peripheral blood mononuclear cells (PBMCs), taken at new diagnosis, from a patient treated with antithyroid drugs. The receptors derive from a man between 35 and 55 years old with Graves disease.

In its sample, this clonotype was seen many times. This chain connects TRBV20-1 to TRBJ2-1, with D uncertain. The CDR3 loop spans 11 amino acids. Trimming shortened V by 1 base and J by 15 bases, and 13 bases separated the two germline ends. Germline V gene lookup returns CDR1 DFQATT and CDR2 SNEGSKA (reference sequence). The CDR3 here is CSARVPPDPFF. For the CDR3, the DNA is TGCAGTGCTAGAGTTCCGCCTGACCCGTTCTTC.

The chain recombines TRBV27 with TRBJ1-5, with unresolved D. The CDR3 covers 16 residues. V was cut by 6 bases and J by 7 bases, with 22 bases left in between. CDR1 is MNHEY and CDR2 is SMNVEV in the germline V gene (reference sequence). The CDR3 DNA reads TGTGCCAGCAGCCTAAGGCCGTATGGGGTAAGCCAGCCCCAGCATTTT. This encodes CASSLRPYGVSQPQHF.

There are many counts of this clonotype. The J gene is TRBJ2-1, the V gene TRBV3-1; no reliable D call. The germline V gene has CDR1 LGHDT and CDR2 YNNKEL (reference sequence). V lost 7 bases, J lost 8 bases, and 24 bases lay in between. This CDR3 is built from 16 residues. CDR3 DNA: TGTGCCAGCACCCCCGTGGCCAGTTACCGAAGAGATGAGCAGTTCTTC. Amino acids: CASTPVASYRRDEQFF.

On this clonotype: Germline and junction disagree at one end, which may indicate a read error. V is TRBV20-1 and J is TRBJ2-1, with 8 bases matching TRBD2. CDR3 length: 15 amino acids. Germline values: CDR1 DFQATT, CDR2 SNEGSKA (reference sequence). In nucleotides, the CDR3 is TGCAGTGCTAGAGCACTAGCGGACTCCTACAATGAGCAGTCCTTC. This codes for CSARALADSYNEQSF.

This clonotype was seen at least ten times. The CDR3 sequence is CASSQNSGPAQPQHF. The CDR3 nucleotides are TGTGCCAGCAGTCAGAACAGCGGTCCGGCACAGCCCCAGCATTTT. V and J are TRBV28 and TRBJ1-5, with D hard to call. Germline CDR1 MDHEN, CDR2 SYDVKM. The CDR3 sequence is 15 residues long. The V end was cut by 5 bases, the J end by 7 bases, with 18 bases between.

The table lists this clonotype with many counts. V and J are TRBV2 and TRBJ2-7; D gene unclear. The CDR3 is 11 amino acids. CDR1 and CDR2 from the germline V gene are SNHLY and FYNNEI. Between the trimmed V and J ends, which lost 4 bases and 4 bases, there was a span of 5 bases. For the CDR3, the DNA is TGTGCCAGCAGTGGTATGTACGAGCAGTACTTC. It encodes CASSGMYEQYF.

The CDR3 nucleotides are TGTGCCAGTAGTATAGATCCTAGCGGGCGCTCCTACAATGAGCAGTTCTTC. It is translated as CASSIDPSGRSYNEQFF. The J gene is TRBJ2-1, the V gene TRBV19; 8 nucleotides align to TRBD2. CDR1 and CDR2 (germline): LNHDA, SQIVND (reference sequence). This CDR3 has 17 amino acids. V was pared by 0 bases and J by 0 bases, with 4 bases of the junction left unmatched.

This clonotype was seen ten or more times. The chain links TRBV6-1 to TRBJ2-7; D is unclear. V was shortened by 5 bases and J by 2 bases, with 13 bases between the two germline ends. The CDR3 has 14 residues. Germline CDR1 reads MNHNS; CDR2 reads SASEGT. CDR3 in amino acids: CASSPGLTPYEQYF. DNA for the CDR3: TGTGCCAGCAGTCCCGGCCTCACCCCCTACGAGCAGTACTTC.

This clonotype was detected many times. One junction end does not reproduce the germline sequence, and a read error may be involved. The chain has TRBV7-2 and TRBJ2-1; TRBD2 matches at 8 bases. This CDR3 comprises 13 residues. CDR1 SGHTA and CDR2 FQGNSA come from the germline V gene. The CDR3 sequence: CASSLAPGTREEF. DNA of the CDR3: TGTGCCAGCAGCTTAGCGCCAGGGACTAGGGAAGAGTTC.

This clonotype was seen at least ten times. The V call is TRBV28, the J call TRBJ1-4; 9 bases line up with TRBD1. CDR1 is MDHEN and CDR2 is SYDVKM in the germline V gene. This CDR3 has 16 residues. V dropped 1 base and J dropped 8; count of bases not matched to a gene: 8. The DNA of the CDR3 is TGTGCCAGCAGTTTATCGGGACAGGGAGTAGAGGAAAAACTGTTTTTT. This sequence encodes CASSLSGQGVEEKLFF.